This TCR beta chain is drawn from a study of glioma-infiltrating T cells. Using RNA template, CDR3s of TCR alpha and beta were amplified with iRepertoire arm-PCR. TCRdb re-called the multiplex PCR reads through MiXCR, storing one row per CDR3 protein. The sample contains around 100,000 distinct CDR3 sequences, about 28% of which appear only once. The CDR3 loop spans 13 amino acids. J gave up 14 bases and V 7 bases, and 8 bases lay outside the gene matches. The germline gives CDR1 MNHEY, CDR2 SMNVEV (reference sequence). Points from the study as a whole: Above-expected tissue-blood divergence occurred in all gliomas, most in low-grade ones.

This clonotype has ten or more counts. Its specificity is not known. The sequenced sample consisted of glioma tissue, nonneoplastic brain tissue, or PBMCs (not recorded which). V is TRBV27 and J is TRBJ2-1; 13 nucleotides agree with TRBD2. This receptor was taken from a human donor with low-grade glioma or glioblastoma, undergoing nonglioma brain surgery, or in good health (not recorded which). In nucleotides, the CDR3 is TGTGCCAGCACCTCCGAACTAGCGGGGGGGAAGTTCTTC. The encoded protein is CASTSELAGGKFF.